The clone carrying this T cell receptor (beta chain) was seen a handful of times. Its specificity is unknown. A single record per CDR3 protein comes from TCRdb applying MiXCR to the 5' RACE reads. The table shows approximately 230,000 distinct CDR3 sequences, with more than 12% occurring only once. The data originate from a study of identical twins. Study-wide results and limits: Compared with models, monozygotic twins showed more out-of-frame TCR alpha sharing.

There are 13 residues in the CDR3. Trimming removed 5 bases from V and 6 bases from J; junction bases left unmatched: 3. V and J are TRBV12-3 or TRBV12-4 and TRBJ2-7; 11 bases agree with TRBD1. Sequenced: memory (CD45RO+) T cells sorted from blood. The receptor was derived from a young woman in good health. Here the CDR3 reads CASSRTGGSEQYF. The DNA of the CDR3 is TGTGCCAGCAGTCGGACAGGGGGCAGCGAGCAGTACTTC.